This T cell receptor (beta chain) emerged from a study of T-cell reconstitution after alpha-beta-depleted transplantation in children listed by TCRdb under 2016. Regarding the complete study: Using TCR repertoire profiling, the study followed T-cell immune reconstitution in a quantitative way in children after TCRalphabeta/CD19-depleted allogeneic hematopoietic cell transplantation.

CDR1 and CDR2, per the germline V gene, are SGHDT and YYEEEE. The CDR3 sequence holds 16 residues, the cysteine and phenylalanine included. Of the read, only the CDR3 DNA is kept; its 48 bases are in frame from base 1. Here V drops 4 bases and J drops 2 bases, and the junction holds 9 bases not matched to any gene. Preparation of the library involved PCR. Sequencing was performed on an Illumina HiSeq 2500. TCR library preparation used molecular barcoding, with unique molecular identifiers applied to normalize quantification of the TCRbeta repertoire. The public reads were run again by TCRdb, first through fastp at Q25 and then through MiXCR, and only productive beta chains were kept. Rows are combined by CDR3 protein, so each entry shows the most common genes and DNA. This sample comprises about 500,000 distinct CDR3 sequences, around a third of them detected only once. The ten largest clones represent about 2.3% of the sample.

Regarding this clonotype: The antigen it recognizes is unknown. It has no much larger one-base neighbor in the sample; base qualities were not kept.

The chain is assembled from TRBV5-6 and TRBJ2-7; the central 10 bases match TRBD2. Sample: PBMCs from the stem cell graft donor, taken from the stem cell graft. The origin of this receptor is a human donor who donated a stem cell graft to a child with aplastic anemia. The CDR3 amino acid sequence is: CASSPSPLAGPYEQYF. DNA sequence: TGTGCCAGCAGCCCTAGCCCACTAGCGGGACCCTACGAGCAGTACTTC.